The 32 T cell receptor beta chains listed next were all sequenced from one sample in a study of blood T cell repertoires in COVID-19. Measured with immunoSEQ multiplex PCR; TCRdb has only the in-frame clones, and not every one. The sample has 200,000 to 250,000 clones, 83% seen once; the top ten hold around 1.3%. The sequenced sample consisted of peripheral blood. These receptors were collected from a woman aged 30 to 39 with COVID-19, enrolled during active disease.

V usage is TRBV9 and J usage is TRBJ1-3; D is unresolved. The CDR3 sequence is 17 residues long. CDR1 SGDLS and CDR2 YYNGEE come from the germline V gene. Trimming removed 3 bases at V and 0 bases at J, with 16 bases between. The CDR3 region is CASSAPQEEGSGNTIYF. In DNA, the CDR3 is TGTGCCAGCAGCGCCCCACAAGAGGAAGGCTCTGGAAACACCATATATTTT.

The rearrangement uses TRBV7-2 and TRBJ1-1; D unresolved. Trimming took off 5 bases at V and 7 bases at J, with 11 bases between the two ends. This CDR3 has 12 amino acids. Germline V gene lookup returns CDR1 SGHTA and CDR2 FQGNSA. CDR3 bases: TGTGCCAGCAGCCACCCAGGATTTGAAGCTTTCTTT. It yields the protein CASSHPGFEAFF.

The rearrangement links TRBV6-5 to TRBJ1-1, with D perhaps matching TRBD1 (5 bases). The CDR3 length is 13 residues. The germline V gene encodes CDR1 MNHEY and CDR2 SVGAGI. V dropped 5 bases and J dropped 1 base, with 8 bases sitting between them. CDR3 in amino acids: CASSRGRNTEAFF. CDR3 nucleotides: TGTGCCAGCAGTAGGGGCAGGAACACTGAAGCTTTCTTT.

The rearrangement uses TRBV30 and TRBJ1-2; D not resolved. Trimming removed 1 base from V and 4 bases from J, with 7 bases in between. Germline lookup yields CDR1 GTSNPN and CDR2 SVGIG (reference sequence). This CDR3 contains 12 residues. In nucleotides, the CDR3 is TGTGCCTGGAGTGATACTACCTATGGCTACACCTTC. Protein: CAWSDTTYGYTF.

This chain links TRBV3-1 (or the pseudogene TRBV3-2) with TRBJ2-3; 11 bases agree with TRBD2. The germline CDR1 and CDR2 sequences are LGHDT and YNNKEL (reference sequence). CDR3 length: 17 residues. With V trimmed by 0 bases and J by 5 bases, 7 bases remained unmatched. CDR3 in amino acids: CASSQDSGGTSGDTQYF. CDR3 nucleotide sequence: TGTGCCAGCAGCCAAGACTCAGGTGGGACTAGCGGAGATACGCAGTATTTT.

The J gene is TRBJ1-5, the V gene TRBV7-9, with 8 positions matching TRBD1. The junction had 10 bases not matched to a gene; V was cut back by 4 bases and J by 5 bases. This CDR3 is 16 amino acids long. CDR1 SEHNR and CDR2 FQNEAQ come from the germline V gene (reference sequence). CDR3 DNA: TGTGCCAGCAGCTCCTTAGAGGGCAGGGGGCATCAGCCCCAGCATTTT. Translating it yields CASSSLEGRGHQPQHF. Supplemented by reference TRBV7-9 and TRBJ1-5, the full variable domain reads DTGVSQNPRHKITKRGQNVTFRCDPISEHNRLYWYRQTLGQGPEFLTYFQNEAQLEKSRLLSDRFSAERPKGSFSTLEIQRTEQGDSAMYLCASSSLEGRGHQPQHFGDGTRLSIL.

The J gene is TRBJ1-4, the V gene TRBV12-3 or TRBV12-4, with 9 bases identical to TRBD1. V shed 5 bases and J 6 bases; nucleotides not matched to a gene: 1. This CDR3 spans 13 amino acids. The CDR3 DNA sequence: TGTGCCAGCAGTCGGACAGGGGATGAAAAACTGTTTTTT. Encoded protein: CASSRTGDEKLFF.

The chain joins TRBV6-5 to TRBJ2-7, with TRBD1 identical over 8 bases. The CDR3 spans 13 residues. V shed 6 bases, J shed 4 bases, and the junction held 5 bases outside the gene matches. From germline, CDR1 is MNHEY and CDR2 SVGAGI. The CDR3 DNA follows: TGTGCCAGCAGCTTGACAGGGGAATACGAGCAGTACTTC. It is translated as CASSLTGEYEQYF.

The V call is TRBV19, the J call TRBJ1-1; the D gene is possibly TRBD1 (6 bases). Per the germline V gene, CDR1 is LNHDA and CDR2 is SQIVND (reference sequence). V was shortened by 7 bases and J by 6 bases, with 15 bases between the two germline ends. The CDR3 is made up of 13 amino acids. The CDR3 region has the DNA TGTGCCAGTACCCAGGGGCAGGGAGCTGAAGCTTTCTTT. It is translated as CASTQGQGAEAFF.

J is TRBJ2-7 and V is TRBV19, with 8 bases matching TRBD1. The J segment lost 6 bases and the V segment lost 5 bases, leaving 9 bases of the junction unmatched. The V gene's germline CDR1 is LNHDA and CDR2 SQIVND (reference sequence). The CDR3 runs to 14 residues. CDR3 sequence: CASSWVTGDSEQYF. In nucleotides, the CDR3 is TGTGCCAGTAGTTGGGTGACAGGGGACTCCGAGCAGTACTTC.

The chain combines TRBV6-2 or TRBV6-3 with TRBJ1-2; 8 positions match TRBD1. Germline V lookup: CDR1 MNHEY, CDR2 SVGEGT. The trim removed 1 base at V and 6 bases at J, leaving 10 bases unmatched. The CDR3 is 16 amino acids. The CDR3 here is CASSYFPDRALNGYTF. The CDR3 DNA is TGTGCCAGCAGTTACTTTCCGGACAGGGCCCTCAATGGCTACACCTTC.

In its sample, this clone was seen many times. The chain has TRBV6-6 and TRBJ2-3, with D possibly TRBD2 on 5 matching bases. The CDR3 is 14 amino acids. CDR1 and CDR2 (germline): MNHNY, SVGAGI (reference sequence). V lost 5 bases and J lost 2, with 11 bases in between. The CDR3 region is CASSVPSTTDTQYF. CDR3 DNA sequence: TGTGCCAGCAGTGTTCCTAGCACCACAGATACGCAGTATTTT.

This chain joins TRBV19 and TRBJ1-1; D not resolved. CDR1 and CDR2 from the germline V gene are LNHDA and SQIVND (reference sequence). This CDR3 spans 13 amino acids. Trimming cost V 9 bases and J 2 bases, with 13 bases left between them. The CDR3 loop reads CASGMGINTEAFF. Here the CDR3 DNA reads TGTGCCAGCGGGATGGGGATAAACACTGAAGCTTTCTTT.

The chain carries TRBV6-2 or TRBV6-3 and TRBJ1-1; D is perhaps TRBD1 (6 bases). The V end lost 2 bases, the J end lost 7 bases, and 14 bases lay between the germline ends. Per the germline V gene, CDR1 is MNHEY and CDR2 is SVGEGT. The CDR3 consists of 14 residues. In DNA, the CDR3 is TGTGCCAGCAGTTACGGACCCGGGACATTTGAAGCTTTCTTT. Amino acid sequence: CASSYGPGTFEAFF.

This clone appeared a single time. This chain's CDR3 is CASTQGDSTDTQYF. DNA for the CDR3: TGTGCCAGCACCCAGGGGGATAGCACAGATACGCAGTATTTT. This sequence joins TRBV7-9 and TRBJ2-3; 7 nucleotides agree with TRBD1. V dropped 7 bases and J dropped 0; count of bases not matched to a gene: 4. The germline V gene has CDR1 SEHNR and CDR2 FQNEAQ (reference sequence). The CDR3 is made up of 14 amino acids.

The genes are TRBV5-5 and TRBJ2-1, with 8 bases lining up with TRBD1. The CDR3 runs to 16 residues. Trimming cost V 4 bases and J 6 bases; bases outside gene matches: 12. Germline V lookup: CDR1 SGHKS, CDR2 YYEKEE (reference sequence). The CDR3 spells CASSPDGGTGFNEQFF. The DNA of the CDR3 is TGTGCCAGCAGCCCTGATGGCGGGACAGGCTTCAATGAGCAGTTCTTC.

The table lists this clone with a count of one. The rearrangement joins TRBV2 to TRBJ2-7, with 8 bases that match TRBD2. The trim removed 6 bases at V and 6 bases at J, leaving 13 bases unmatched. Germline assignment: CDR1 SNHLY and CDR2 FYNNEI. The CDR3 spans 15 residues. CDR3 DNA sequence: TGTGCCAGCAGGCAGACTAGCGCCGGGGGGCGCGAGCAGTACTTC. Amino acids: CASRQTSAGGREQYF. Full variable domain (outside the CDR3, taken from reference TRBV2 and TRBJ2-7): EPEVTQTPSHQVTQMGQEVILRCVPISNHLYFYWYRQILGQKVEFLVSFYNNEISEKSEIFDDQFSVERPDGSNFTLKIRSTKLEDSAMYFCASRQTSAGGREQYFGPGTRLTVT.

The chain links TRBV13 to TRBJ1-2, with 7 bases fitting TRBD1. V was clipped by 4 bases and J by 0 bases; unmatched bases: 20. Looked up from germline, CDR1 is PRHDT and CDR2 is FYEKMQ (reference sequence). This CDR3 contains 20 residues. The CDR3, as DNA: TGTGCCAGCAGCTCCGAGGGATCCAGGGGGATGTTTAGACCTAACTATGGCTACACCTTC. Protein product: CASSSEGSRGMFRPNYGYTF.

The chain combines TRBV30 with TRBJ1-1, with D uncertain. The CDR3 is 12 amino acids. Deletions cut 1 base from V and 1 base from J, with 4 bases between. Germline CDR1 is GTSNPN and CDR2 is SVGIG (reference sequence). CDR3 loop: CAWSASNTEAFF. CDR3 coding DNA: TGTGCCTGGAGTGCCTCGAACACTGAAGCTTTCTTT.

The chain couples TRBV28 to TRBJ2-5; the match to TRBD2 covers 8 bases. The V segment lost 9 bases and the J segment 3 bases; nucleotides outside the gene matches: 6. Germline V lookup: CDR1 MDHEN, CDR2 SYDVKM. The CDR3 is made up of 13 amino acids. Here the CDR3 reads CASPIAGKETQYF. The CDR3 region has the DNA TGTGCCAGTCCAATAGCGGGGAAAGAGACCCAGTACTTC.

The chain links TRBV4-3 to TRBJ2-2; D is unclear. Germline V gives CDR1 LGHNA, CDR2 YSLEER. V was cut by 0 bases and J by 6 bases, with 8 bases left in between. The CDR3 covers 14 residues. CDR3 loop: CASSQETYPGELFF. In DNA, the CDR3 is TGCGCCAGCAGCCAAGAAACTTACCCCGGGGAGCTGTTTTTT.

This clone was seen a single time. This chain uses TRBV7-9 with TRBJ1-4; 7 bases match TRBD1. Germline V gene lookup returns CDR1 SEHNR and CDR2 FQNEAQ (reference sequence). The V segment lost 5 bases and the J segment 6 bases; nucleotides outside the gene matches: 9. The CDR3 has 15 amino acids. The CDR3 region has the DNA TGTGCCAGCAGCCCCCTGGGACAGCGTCATGAAAAACTGTTTTTT. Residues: CASSPLGQRHEKLFF.

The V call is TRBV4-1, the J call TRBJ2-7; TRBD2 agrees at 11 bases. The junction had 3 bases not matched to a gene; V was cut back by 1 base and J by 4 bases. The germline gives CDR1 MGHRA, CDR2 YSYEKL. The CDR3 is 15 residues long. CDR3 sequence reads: CASSQVLAGGYEQYF. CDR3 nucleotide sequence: TGCGCCAGCAGCCAAGTCCTAGCGGGAGGATACGAGCAGTACTTC.

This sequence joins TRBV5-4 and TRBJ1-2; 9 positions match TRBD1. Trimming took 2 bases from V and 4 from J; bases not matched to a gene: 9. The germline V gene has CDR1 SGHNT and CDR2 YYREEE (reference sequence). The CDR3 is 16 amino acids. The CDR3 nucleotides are TGTGCCAGCAGCTTCGACAGGGGGGCAGAGAGCTATGGCTACACCTTC. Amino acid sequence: CASSFDRGAESYGYTF.

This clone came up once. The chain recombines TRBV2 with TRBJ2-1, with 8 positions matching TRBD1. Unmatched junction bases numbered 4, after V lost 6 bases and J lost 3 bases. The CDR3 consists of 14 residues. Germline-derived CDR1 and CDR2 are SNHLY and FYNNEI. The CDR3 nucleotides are TGTGCCAGCAGGGCAGGGGGCATCTACAATGAGCAGTTCTTC. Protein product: CASRAGGIYNEQFF.

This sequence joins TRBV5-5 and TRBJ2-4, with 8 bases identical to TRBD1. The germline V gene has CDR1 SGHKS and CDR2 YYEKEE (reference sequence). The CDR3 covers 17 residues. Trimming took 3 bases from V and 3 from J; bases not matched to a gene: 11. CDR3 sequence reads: CASSSLVQGAVKNIQYF. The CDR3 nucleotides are TGTGCCAGCAGCTCCCTAGTCCAGGGGGCTGTCAAAAACATTCAGTACTTC.

The CDR3 protein is CASSPPPRGPGELFF. In nucleotides, the CDR3 is TGTGCCAGCTCACCTCCTCCGCGGGGCCCCGGGGAGCTGTTTTTT. The V gene is TRBV18, the J gene TRBJ2-2; a possible D gene is TRBD2 (6 bases). The CDR3 extends over 15 amino acids. Trimming took 3 bases from V and 6 from J, leaving 14 bases between them. Germline CDR1 KGHSH, CDR2 LQKENI.

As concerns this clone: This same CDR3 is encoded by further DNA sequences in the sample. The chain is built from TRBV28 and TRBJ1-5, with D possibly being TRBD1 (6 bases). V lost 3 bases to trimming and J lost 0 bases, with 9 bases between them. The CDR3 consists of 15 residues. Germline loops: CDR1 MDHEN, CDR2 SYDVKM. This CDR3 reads CASSLAGASNQPQHF. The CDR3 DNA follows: TGTGCCAGCAGTTTGGCAGGGGCTAGCAATCAGCCCCAGCATTTT.

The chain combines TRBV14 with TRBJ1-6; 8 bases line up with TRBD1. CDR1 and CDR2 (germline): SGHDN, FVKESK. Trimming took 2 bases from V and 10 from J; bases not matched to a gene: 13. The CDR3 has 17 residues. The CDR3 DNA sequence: TGTGCCAGCAGCCAAAGGGGGACAGGCAAACGACGGTCACCCCTCCACTTT. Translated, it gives CASSQRGTGKRRSPLHF.

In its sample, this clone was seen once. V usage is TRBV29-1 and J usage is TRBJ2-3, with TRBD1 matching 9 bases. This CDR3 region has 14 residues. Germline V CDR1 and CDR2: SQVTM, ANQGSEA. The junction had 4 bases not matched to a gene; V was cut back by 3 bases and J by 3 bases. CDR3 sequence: CSVENRGRTDTQYF. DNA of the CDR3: TGCAGCGTTGAGAACAGGGGGCGAACAGATACGCAGTATTTT.

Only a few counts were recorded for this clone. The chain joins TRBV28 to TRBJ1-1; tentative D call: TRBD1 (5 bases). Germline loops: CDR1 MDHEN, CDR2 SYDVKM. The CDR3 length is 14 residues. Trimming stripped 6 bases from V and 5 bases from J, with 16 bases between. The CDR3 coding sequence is TGTGCCAGCAGGGTGGGCGGGGGGAAGACTGAAGCTTTCTTT. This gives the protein CASRVGGGKTEAFF.

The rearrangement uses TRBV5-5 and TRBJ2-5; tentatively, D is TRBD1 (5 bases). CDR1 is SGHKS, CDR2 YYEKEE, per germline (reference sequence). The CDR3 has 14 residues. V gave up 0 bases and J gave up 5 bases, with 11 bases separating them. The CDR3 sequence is CASSLVHGAETQYF. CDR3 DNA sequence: TGTGCCAGCAGCTTGGTTCATGGGGCGGAGACCCAGTACTTC.